The source of this T cell receptor beta chain is a study of T cells after posttransplantation cyclophosphamide. Overall study findings and caveats: TRB overlap between skin or GI tissue T cells and blood was limited. TRB clonality was highly associated with recipient CMV seropositivity and reactivation.

This table comes from immunoSEQ multiplex PCR, and its TCRdb copy is limited to in-frame clones, with some not included. The sample includes roughly 19,000 clones, approximately 92% of them seen just once. Germline V gene sequence: CDR1 SEHNR, CDR2 FQNEAQ (reference sequence). The CDR3 covers 16 residues. The ends lost 1 base at V and 4 bases at J; junction bases unmatched: 7. In regard to this clone: No antigen is known for it.

Sampled 1 year posttransplant, controls received myeloablative marrow transplants, methotrexate and a calcineurin inhibitor. This TCR was recovered from a female patient aged 30 to 40 who received an allogeneic stem cell transplant from an unrelated donor, was CMV-positive, and had acute and chronic GVHD. Some of the T cells may derive from the graft donor. This rearrangement joins TRBV7-9 to TRBJ1-5; 7 bases line up with TRBD1. Source: PBMCs, taken less than 400 days after allogeneic stem cell transplant with calcineurin inhibitor and methotrexate. The CDR3 protein is CASSLGAGGLNQPQHF. CDR3 DNA sequence: TGTGCCAGCAGCTTAGGGGCAGGGGGTCTTAATCAGCCCCAGCATTTT. Supplemented by reference TRBV7-9 and TRBJ1-5, the full variable domain reads DTGVSQNPRHKITKRGQNVTFRCDPISEHNRLYWYRQTLGQGPEFLTYFQNEAQLEKSRLLSDRFSAERPKGSFSTLEIQRTEQGDSAMYLCASSLGAGGLNQPQHFGDGTRLSIL.